These 20 T cell receptor beta chains originate from one sample sequenced in a study of blood T cell repertoires in COVID-19. The method was immunoSEQ multiplex PCR; TCRdb's version includes in-frame clones alone and lacks a portion of them. The sample holds 250,000 to 350,000 clones, 87% seen once. The sample taken for sequencing was peripheral blood. The receptors shown here come from a woman in her forties or fifties who had recovered from COVID-19.

V is TRBV9 and J is TRBJ1-1, with D maybe TRBD1 (5 bases). With 6 bases removed from V and 3 bases from J, the gap between germline ends came to 15 bases. This CDR3 has 14 amino acids. Germline V CDR1 and CDR2: SGDLS, YYNGEE. The CDR3 reads CASTKGFRDTEAFF. CDR3 DNA: TGTGCCAGCACAAAGGGGTTTAGGGACACTGAAGCTTTCTTT.

There are many counts of this clone. V usage is TRBV6-5 and J usage is TRBJ1-5, with D unclear. With 5 bases removed from V and 3 bases from J, the gap between germline ends came to 5 bases. The CDR3 has 12 amino acids. Germline lookup yields CDR1 MNHEY and CDR2 SVGAGI. The CDR3 coding sequence is TGTGCCAGCAGTCGGGACAATCAGCCCCAGCATTTT. As protein: CASSRDNQPQHF.

The V call is TRBV5-6, the J call TRBJ1-2; possible D gene TRBD1, 6 bases. V was shortened by 4 bases and J by 5 bases, with 9 bases between the two germline ends. The CDR3 length is 12 residues. Germline-derived CDR1 and CDR2 are SGHDT and YYEEEE. CDR3 sequence: CASSGRGYGYTF. The CDR3 bases are TGTGCCAGCAGCGGAAGGGGGTATGGCTACACCTTC.

V and J are TRBV28 and TRBJ1-2; 7 positions agree with TRBD1. This CDR3 contains 15 residues. J gave up 5 bases and V 5 bases, and 11 bases lay outside the gene matches. Per the germline V gene, CDR1 is MDHEN and CDR2 is SYDVKM. The CDR3 DNA reads as TGTGCCAGCAGTACGGCGAGGGGGCACAATTATGGCTACACCTTC. This translates into CASSTARGHNYGYTF.

This chain links TRBV11-3 with TRBJ2-1; 7 bases match TRBD1. Trimming took 5 bases from V and 0 from J; bases not matched to a gene: 4. Germline V lookup: CDR1 SGHNT, CDR2 YENEEA. This CDR3 spans 15 amino acids. CDR3 loop: CASSPRQGSYNEQFF. The CDR3 DNA sequence: TGTGCCAGCAGCCCCCGACAGGGCTCCTACAATGAGCAGTTCTTC. Based on the CDR3 plus reference TRBV11-3 and TRBJ2-1, the full variable domain is EAGVVQSPRYKIIEKKQPVAFWCNPISGHNTLYWYLQNLGQGPELLIRYENEEAVDDSQLPKDRFSAERLKGVDSTLKIQPAELGDSAVYLCASSPRQGSYNEQFFGPGTRLTVL.

The chain is built from TRBV7-2 and TRBJ1-1, with D uncertain. The CDR3 loop spans 13 amino acids. Germline V CDR1 and CDR2: SGHTA, FQGNSA. Deletions cut 3 bases from V and 3 bases from J, with 8 bases between. CDR3 nucleotide sequence: TGTGCCAGCAGCTTCCGAGAGCACACTGAAGCTTTCTTT. It is translated as CASSFREHTEAFF. Full variable domain (rest looked up from reference TRBV7-2 and TRBJ1-1): GAGVSQSPSNKVTEKGKDVELRCDPISGHTALYWYRQSLGQGLEFLIYFQGNSAPDKSGLPSDRFSAERTGGSVSTLTIQRTQQEDSAVYLCASSFREHTEAFFGQGTRLTVV.

The gene calls are TRBV5-1 and TRBJ2-1; 7 nucleotides line up with TRBD1. There are 15 residues in the CDR3. Germline lookup yields CDR1 SGHRS and CDR2 YFSETQ. V shed 2 bases, J shed 6 bases, and the junction held 8 bases outside the gene matches. The CDR3 loop is CASSFDRVAGNEQFF. The CDR3 DNA follows: TGCGCCAGCAGCTTTGACAGGGTAGCCGGCAATGAGCAGTTCTTC.

The V and J genes are TRBV6-5 and TRBJ2-5; 10 bases agree with TRBD2. V dropped 4 bases and J dropped 1; count of bases not matched to a gene: 6. The CDR3 extends over 16 amino acids. Per germline, CDR1 MNHEY and CDR2 SVGAGI. Here the CDR3 DNA reads TGTGCCAGCAGTTCCCCTAGCGGGGGAATCCAAGAGACCCAGTACTTC. This sequence encodes CASSSPSGGIQETQYF.

The chain carries TRBV7-9 and TRBJ2-7; 8 bases map to TRBD1. J was trimmed by 3 bases and V by 1 base; bases with no gene match: 2. The CDR3 sequence is 14 residues long. The germline V gene encodes CDR1 SEHNR and CDR2 FQNEAQ (reference sequence). DNA of the CDR3: TGTGCCAGCAGCTTAGGGACAGGGATCTACGAGCAGTACTTC. Translating gives CASSLGTGIYEQYF.

The chain has TRBV7-2 and TRBJ1-2; TRBD1 aligns across 8 bases. The CDR3 is 15 amino acids. Trimming removed 1 base from V and 7 bases from J; junction bases left unmatched: 8. CDR1 SGHTA and CDR2 FQGNSA come from the germline V gene. The CDR3 nucleotides read TGTGCCAGCAGCTTAGAGTTGGGCAGGGGGCTTGGCTACACCTTC. This codes for CASSLELGRGLGYTF.

This clone was detected only once. The V gene is TRBV14, the J gene TRBJ1-3; no reliable D call. Trimming took 1 base from V and 2 from J, leaving 12 bases between them. This CDR3 comprises 16 residues. Germline assignment: CDR1 SGHDN and CDR2 FVKESK. The CDR3 DNA follows: TGTGCCAGCAGCCAAGGGCGGGAGATAGCTGGAAACACCATATATTTT. Its translation is CASSQGREIAGNTIYF. Full variable domain (outside the CDR3, taken from reference TRBV14 and TRBJ1-3): EAGVTQFPSHSVIEKGQTVTLRCDPISGHDNLYWYRRVMGKEIKFLLHFVKESKQDESGMPNNRFLAERTGGTYSTLKVQPAELEDSGVYFCASSQGREIAGNTIYFGEGSWLTVV.

The rearrangement uses TRBV5-1 and TRBJ2-5; TRBD1 matches at 9 bases. Unmatched junction bases numbered 11, after V lost 3 bases and J lost 5 bases. CDR3 length: 16 amino acids. The V gene's germline CDR1 is SGHRS and CDR2 YFSETQ. For the CDR3, the DNA is TGCGCCAGCAGCTCCTCTACCCCACAGGGGGCGGAGACCCAGTACTTC. This sequence encodes CASSSSTPQGAETQYF.

The chain links TRBV6-4 to TRBJ2-3; 7 bases match TRBD2. Per the germline V gene, CDR1 is MRHNA and CDR2 is SNTAGT. This CDR3 is 16 amino acids long. With V trimmed by 4 bases and J by 4 bases, 11 bases remained unmatched. The CDR3 here is CASSVSAGTRADTQYF. CDR3 bases: TGTGCCAGCAGTGTGTCAGCGGGGACGCGGGCAGATACGCAGTATTTT.

V and J are TRBV19 and TRBJ1-5, with 7 bases matching TRBD1. There are 16 residues in the CDR3. The germline CDR1 and CDR2 sequences are LNHDA and SQIVND (reference sequence). J gave up 1 base and V 7 bases, and 10 bases lay outside the gene matches. DNA of the CDR3: TGTGCCAGTACCCCCCAAAGGACAGGAAGCAATCAGCCCCAGCATTTT. Amino acid sequence: CASTPQRTGSNQPQHF.

In its sample, this clone was seen once. The genes are TRBV30 and TRBJ1-4, with TRBD1 matching 10 bases. Germline CDR1 reads GTSNPN; CDR2 reads SVGIG (reference sequence). V was pared by 4 bases and J by 8 bases, with 13 bases of the junction left unmatched. The CDR3 is made up of 16 amino acids. CDR3 nucleotide sequence: TGTGCCTGGACTGGACAGGGGGAGGTTATAAGGGAAAAACTGTTTTTT. This encodes CAWTGQGEVIREKLFF.

A single count supports this clone. At the DNA level, this CDR3 is encoded by other sequences in the same sample as well. V is TRBV5-6 and J is TRBJ1-1, with D tentatively TRBD1 (5 bases). CDR1 and CDR2 from the germline V gene are SGHDT and YYEEEE. The V gene lost 0 bases and the J gene lost 1 base, with 10 bases spanning the gap. The CDR3 runs 15 residues. CDR3 DNA: TGTGCCAGCAGCTTGGGCCCTACAGGGAACACTGAAGCTTTCTTT. It is translated as CASSLGPTGNTEAFF.

The V gene is TRBV7-2, the J gene TRBJ1-2; D gene uncertain. Trimming removed 2 bases at V and 8 bases at J, with 12 bases between. The germline V gene has CDR1 SGHTA and CDR2 FQGNSA. The CDR3 runs 13 residues. CDR3 in DNA: TGTGCCAGCAGCTTAACTCGGGTTGGCGGCTACACCTTC. It is translated as CASSLTRVGGYTF.

The CDR3 here is CATSRVGSLVVNEQFF. In DNA, the CDR3 is TGTGCCACCAGCAGAGTGGGGAGTCTAGTGGTCAATGAGCAGTTCTTC. The gene calls are TRBV15 and TRBJ2-1; weak D call: TRBD2 (5 bases). This CDR3 contains 16 residues. Trimming cost V 1 base and J 6 bases, with 16 bases left between them. Germline lookup yields CDR1 LNHNV and CDR2 YYDKDF (reference sequence).

At least ten counts were recorded for this clone. The genes are TRBV7-6 and TRBJ2-1; D is perhaps TRBD2 (7 bases). The CDR3 is 17 amino acids. Between the trimmed V and J ends, which lost 3 bases and 1 base, there was a span of 16 bases. Germline assignment: CDR1 SGHVS and CDR2 FNYEAQ. For the CDR3, the DNA is TGTGCCAGCAGCTTGACAGGAGGCGGGAGTTCCTACAATGAGCAGTTCTTC. Translation: CASSLTGGGSSYNEQFF.

To note about this clone: The sample holds other DNA sequences that translate to the same CDR3. The chain recombines TRBV5-1 with TRBJ1-1; 7 bases map to TRBD1. From germline, CDR1 is SGHRS and CDR2 YFSETQ. V dropped 4 bases and J dropped 3; count of bases not matched to a gene: 3. This CDR3 spans 13 amino acids. Written as DNA, the CDR3 is TGCGCCAGCAGCCTTGACAGGGACACTGAAGCTTTCTTT. Its translation is CASSLDRDTEAFF.